These 3 T cell receptor beta chains came from one sample sequenced in a study of blood T cell repertoires in COVID-19. TCRdb keeps only in-frame clones here, not all; method: immunoSEQ multiplex PCR. The table lists approximately 50,000 clones, 75% to 90% of them singletons. Sequencing input: peripheral blood. The origin of the receptors is a human donor in a cohort sampled during active COVID-19.

The table lists this clone with a count of one. The chain combines TRBV5-1 with TRBJ1-4, with 7 bases that match TRBD1. Unmatched junction bases numbered 5, after V lost 4 bases and J lost 2 bases. This CDR3 region has 15 residues. CDR1 is SGHRS and CDR2 is YFSETQ in the germline V gene. The CDR3 here is CASSQTGRTNEKLFF. CDR3 nucleotide sequence: TGCGCCAGCAGCCAGACAGGGAGGACTAATGAAAAACTGTTTTTT. The whole variable domain, remainder taken from reference TRBV5-1 and TRBJ1-4, is KAGVTQTPRYLIKTRGQQVTLSCSPISGHRSVSWYQQTPGQGLQFLFEYFSETQRNKGNFPGRFSGRQFSNSRSEMNVSTLELGDSALYLCASSQTGRTNEKLFFGSGTQLSVL.

This clone was counted once. V and J are TRBV3-1 (or the pseudogene TRBV3-2) and TRBJ2-3; a possible D gene is TRBD1 (5 bases). The CDR3 runs 14 residues. The V gene's germline CDR1 is LGHDT and CDR2 YNNKEL (reference sequence). V was shortened by 4 bases and J by 2 bases, with 10 bases between the two germline ends. This CDR3 is CASSLRDDTDTQYF. The CDR3, as DNA: TGTGCCAGCAGCCTCAGGGATGACACAGATACGCAGTATTTT.

V usage is TRBV18 and J usage is TRBJ2-1; TRBD1 matches 8 bases. The CDR3 contains 12 residues. Germline V gene sequence: CDR1 KGHSH, CDR2 LQKENI. V was clipped by 3 bases and J by 9 bases; unmatched bases: 1. The CDR3 region is CASSPGTGEQFF. The DNA for the CDR3 is TGTGCCAGCTCACCTGGGACAGGTGAGCAGTTCTTC.